This TCR beta chain was found in a study of T-cell memory formation after mild COVID-19. About the research overall: TCR clusters were largely donor specific.

TCRdb ran MiXCR on the 5' RACE reads and lists one entry per CDR3 protein. The sample lists over 500,000 distinct CDR3 sequences, roughly a sixth occurring once. General study findings and limits: There was a balanced CD4/CD8 profile in clones contracting day 15 to 85, and later expanders leaned CD4+. CD4+ clones that contracted lay mainly in CM and EM; CD8+ ones lay in EMRA.

A remark on this clonotype: Its antigen is not identified.

The sequence came from an adult woman who had mild COVID-19 (a few samples of this study predate the infection). Cell type and time point are not known. Material: PBMCs or a T cell subset sorted from them (not recorded which).

The CDR3 sequence is CASRNYNNWDYGYTF. The CDR3, as DNA: TGTGCCAGCAGAAACTACAATAACTGGGACTATGGCTACACCTTC. The chain combines TRBV27 with TRBJ1-2, with D uncertain. Germline V gene sequence: CDR1 MNHEY, CDR2 SMNVEV (reference sequence). Trimming stripped 6 bases from V and 3 bases from J, with 17 bases between. CDR3 size: 15 residues.